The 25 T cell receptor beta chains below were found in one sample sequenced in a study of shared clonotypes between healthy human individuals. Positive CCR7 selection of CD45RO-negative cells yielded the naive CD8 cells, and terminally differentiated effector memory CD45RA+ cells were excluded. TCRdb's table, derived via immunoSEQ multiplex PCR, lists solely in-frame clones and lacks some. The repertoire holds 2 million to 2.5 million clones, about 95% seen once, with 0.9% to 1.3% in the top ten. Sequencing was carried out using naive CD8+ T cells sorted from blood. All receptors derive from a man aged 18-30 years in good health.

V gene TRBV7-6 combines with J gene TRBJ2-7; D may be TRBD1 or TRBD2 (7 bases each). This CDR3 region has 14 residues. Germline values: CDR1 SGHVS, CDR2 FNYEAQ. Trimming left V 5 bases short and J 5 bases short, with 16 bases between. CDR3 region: CASSLGGGGDEQYF. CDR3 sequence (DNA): TGTGCCAGCAGCCTCGGGGGAGGGGGCGACGAGCAGTACTTC.

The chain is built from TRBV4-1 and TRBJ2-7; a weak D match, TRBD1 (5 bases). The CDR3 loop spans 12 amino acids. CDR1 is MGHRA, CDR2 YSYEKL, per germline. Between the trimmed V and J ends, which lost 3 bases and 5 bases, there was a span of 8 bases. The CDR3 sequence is CASSHQGDEQYF. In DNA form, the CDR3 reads TGCGCCAGCAGCCACCAGGGTGACGAGCAGTACTTC.

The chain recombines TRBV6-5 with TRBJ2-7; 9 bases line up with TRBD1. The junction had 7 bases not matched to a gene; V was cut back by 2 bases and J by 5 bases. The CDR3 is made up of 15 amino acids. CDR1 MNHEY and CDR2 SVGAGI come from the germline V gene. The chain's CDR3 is CASSYAGTGKDEQYF. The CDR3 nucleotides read TGTGCCAGCAGTTACGCAGGGACAGGGAAGGACGAGCAGTACTTC.

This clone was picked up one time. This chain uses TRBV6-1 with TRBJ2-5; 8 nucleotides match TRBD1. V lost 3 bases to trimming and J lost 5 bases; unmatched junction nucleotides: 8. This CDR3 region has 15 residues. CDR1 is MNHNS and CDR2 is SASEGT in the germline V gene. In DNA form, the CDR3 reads TGTGCCAGCAGTGAGAAGGACAGGGCAGGCGAGACCCAGTACTTC. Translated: CASSEKDRAGETQYF.

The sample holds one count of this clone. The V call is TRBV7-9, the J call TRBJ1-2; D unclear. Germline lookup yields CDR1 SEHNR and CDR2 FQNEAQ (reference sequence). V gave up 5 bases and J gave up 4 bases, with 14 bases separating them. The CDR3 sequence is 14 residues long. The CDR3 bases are TGTGCCAGCAGCCCCCCTGACATACTCTATGGCTACACCTTC. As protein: CASSPPDILYGYTF.

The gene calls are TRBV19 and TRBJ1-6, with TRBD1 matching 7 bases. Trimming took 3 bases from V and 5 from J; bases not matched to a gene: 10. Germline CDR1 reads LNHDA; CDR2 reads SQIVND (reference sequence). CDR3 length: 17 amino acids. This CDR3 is CASSILLGTVNNSPLHF. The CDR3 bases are TGTGCCAGTAGTATTCTTCTCGGGACAGTTAATAATTCACCCCTCCACTTT.

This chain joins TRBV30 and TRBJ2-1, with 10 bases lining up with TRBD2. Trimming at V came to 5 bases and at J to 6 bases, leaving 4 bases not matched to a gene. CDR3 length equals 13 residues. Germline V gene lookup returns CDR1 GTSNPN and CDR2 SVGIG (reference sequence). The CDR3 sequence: CAWGLAGANEQFF. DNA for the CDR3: TGTGCCTGGGGGCTAGCGGGAGCCAATGAGCAGTTCTTC.

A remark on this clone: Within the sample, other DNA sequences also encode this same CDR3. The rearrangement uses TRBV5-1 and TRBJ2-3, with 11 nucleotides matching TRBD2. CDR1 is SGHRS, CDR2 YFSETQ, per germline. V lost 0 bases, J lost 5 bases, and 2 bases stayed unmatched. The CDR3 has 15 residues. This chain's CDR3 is CASSLALAGGDTQYF. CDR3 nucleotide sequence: TGCGCCAGCAGCTTGGCCCTAGCGGGGGGAGATACGCAGTATTTT.

The CDR3 reads CASSHYNEQFF. CDR3 bases: TGCGCCAGCAGCCATTACAATGAGCAGTTCTTC. The chain joins TRBV4-1 to TRBJ2-1; D gene uncertain. There are 11 residues in the CDR3. V was shortened by 3 bases and J by 4 bases, with 1 base between the two germline ends. CDR1 is MGHRA and CDR2 is YSYEKL in the germline V gene.

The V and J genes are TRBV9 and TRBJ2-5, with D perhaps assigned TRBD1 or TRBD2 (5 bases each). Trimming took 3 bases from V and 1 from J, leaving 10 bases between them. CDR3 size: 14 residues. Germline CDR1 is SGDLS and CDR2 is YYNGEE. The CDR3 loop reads CASSEGTAQETQYF. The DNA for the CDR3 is TGTGCCAGCAGCGAAGGGACGGCCCAAGAGACCCAGTACTTC.

The CDR3 coding sequence is TGTGCCTGGGCAACCGACAGGGGAGGGGCCGGCAATGAGCAGTTCTTC. Residues: CAWATDRGGAGNEQFF. J is TRBJ2-1 and V is TRBV30; the D gene is possibly TRBD1 (8 bases). The CDR3 is made up of 16 amino acids. Trimming pared 5 bases from V and 6 bases from J, leaving 23 bases between. Germline V gene lookup returns CDR1 GTSNPN and CDR2 SVGIG (reference sequence).

The CDR3 coding sequence is TGTGCCTCTTATGGGGCGCGCGAAAAACTGTTTTTT. Its protein product is CASYGAREKLFF. The genes are TRBV7-3 and TRBJ1-4, with D possibly being TRBD1 (5 bases). The CDR3 loop spans 12 amino acids. Trimming shortened V by 11 bases and J by 8 bases, and 15 bases separated the two germline ends. Germline CDR1 reads SGHTA; CDR2 reads FQGTGA.

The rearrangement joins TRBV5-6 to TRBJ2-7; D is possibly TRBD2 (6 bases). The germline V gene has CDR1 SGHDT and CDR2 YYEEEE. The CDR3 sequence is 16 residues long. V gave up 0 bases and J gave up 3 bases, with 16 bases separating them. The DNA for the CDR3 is TGTGCCAGCAGCTTGGGGCGGGGTGTTAGGGACTACGAGCAGTACTTC. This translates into CASSLGRGVRDYEQYF.

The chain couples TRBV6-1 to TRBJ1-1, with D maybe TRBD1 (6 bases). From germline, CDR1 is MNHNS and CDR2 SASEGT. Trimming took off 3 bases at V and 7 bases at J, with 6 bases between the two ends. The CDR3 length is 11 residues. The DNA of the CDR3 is TGTGCCAGCAGTGAGGACAGTGAAGCTTTCTTT. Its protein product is CASSEDSEAFF.

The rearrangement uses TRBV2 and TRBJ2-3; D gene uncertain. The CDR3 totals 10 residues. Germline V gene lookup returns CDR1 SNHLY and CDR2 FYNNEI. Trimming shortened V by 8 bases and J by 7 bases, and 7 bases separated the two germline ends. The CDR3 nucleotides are TGTGCCAGCCGTCGGAATACGCAGTATTTT. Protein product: CASRRNTQYF.

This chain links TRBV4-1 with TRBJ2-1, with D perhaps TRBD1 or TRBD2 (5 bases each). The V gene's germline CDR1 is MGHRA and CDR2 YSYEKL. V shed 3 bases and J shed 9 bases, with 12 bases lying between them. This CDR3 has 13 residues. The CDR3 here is CASSHGTVGEQFF. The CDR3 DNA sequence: TGCGCCAGCAGCCACGGGACGGTTGGTGAGCAGTTCTTC.

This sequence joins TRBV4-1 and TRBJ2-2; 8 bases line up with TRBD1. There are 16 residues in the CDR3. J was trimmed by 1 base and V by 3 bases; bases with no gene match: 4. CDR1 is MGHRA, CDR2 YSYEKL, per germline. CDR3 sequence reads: CASSQEGQENTGELFF. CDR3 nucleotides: TGCGCCAGCAGCCAGGAGGGACAGGAGAACACCGGGGAGCTGTTTTTT.

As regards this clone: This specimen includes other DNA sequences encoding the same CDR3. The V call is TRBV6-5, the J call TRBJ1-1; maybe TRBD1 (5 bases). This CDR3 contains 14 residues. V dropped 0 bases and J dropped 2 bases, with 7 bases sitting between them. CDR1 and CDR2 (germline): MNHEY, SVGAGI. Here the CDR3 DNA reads TGTGCCAGCAGTTACTCCCAGGGCAACACTGAAGCTTTCTTT. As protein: CASSYSQGNTEAFF.

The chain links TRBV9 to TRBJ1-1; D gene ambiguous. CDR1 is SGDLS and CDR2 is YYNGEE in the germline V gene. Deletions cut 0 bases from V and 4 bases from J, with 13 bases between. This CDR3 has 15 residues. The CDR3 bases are TGTGCCAGCAGCGTAGCCCAGCGGGGTCTCACTGAAGCTTTCTTT. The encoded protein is CASSVAQRGLTEAFF.

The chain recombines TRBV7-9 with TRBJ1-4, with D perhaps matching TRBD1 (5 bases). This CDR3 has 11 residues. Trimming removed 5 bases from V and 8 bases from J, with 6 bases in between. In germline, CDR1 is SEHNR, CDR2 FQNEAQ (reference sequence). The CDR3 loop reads CASSDSEKLFF. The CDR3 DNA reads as TGTGCCAGCAGCGACAGCGAAAAACTGTTTTTT.

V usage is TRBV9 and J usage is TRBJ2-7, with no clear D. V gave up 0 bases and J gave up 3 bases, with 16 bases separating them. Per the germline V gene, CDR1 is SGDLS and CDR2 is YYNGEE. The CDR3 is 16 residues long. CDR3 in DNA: TGTGCCAGCAGCGTAGGAGCCAAACCAGCCAGCTACGAGCAGTACTTC. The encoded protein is CASSVGAKPASYEQYF.

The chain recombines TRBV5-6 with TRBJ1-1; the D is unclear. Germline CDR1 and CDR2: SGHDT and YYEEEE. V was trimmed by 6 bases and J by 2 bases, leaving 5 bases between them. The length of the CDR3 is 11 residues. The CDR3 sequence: CASIFNTEAFF. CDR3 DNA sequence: TGTGCCAGCATATTTAACACTGAAGCTTTCTTT.

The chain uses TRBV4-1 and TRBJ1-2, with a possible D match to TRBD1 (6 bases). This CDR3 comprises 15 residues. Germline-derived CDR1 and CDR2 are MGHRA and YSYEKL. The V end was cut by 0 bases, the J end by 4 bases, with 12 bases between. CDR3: CASSQEAGDSYGYTF. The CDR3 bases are TGCGCCAGCAGCCAAGAGGCAGGGGATTCCTATGGCTACACCTTC.

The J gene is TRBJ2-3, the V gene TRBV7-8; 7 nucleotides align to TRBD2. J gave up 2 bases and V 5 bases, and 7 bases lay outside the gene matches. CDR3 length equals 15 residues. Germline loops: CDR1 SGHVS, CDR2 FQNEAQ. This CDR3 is CASSPAGVYTDTQYF. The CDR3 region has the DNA TGTGCCAGCAGCCCTGCGGGGGTATACACAGATACGCAGTATTTT.

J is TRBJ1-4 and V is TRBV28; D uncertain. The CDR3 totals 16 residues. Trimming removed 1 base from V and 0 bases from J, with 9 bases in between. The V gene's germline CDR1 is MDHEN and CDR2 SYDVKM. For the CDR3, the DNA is TGTGCCAGCAGTTTATACAGTCTTGCAACTAATGAAAAACTGTTTTTT. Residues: CASSLYSLATNEKLFF.